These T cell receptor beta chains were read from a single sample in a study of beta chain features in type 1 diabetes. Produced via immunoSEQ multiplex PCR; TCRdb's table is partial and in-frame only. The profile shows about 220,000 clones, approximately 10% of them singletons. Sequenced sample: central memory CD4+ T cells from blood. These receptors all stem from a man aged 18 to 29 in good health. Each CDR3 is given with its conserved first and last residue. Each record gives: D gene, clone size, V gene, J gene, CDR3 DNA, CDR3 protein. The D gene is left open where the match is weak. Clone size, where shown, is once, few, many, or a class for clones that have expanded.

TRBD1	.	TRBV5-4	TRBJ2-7	TGTGCCAGCAGCCACGAGGGGGCCGGGTTTCGTGAGCAGTACTTC	CASSHEGAGFREQYF
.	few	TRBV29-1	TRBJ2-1	TGCAGCGTTGATTTGGCCCATGAGCAGTTCTTC	CSVDLAHEQFF
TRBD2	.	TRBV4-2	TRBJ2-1	TGTGCCAGCAGCCAAGGAAGCCGCCGGAGCGGGATCTCCTACAATGAGCAGTTCTTC	CASSQGSRRSGISYNEQFF
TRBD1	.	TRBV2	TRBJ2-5	TGTGCCAGCAGTTGGGGACAGGAAGAGACCCAGTACTTC	CASSWGQEETQYF
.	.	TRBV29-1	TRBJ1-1	TGCAGCGCAGGCCGCGCGGCGAGCACTGAAGCTTTCTTT	CSAGRAASTEAFF
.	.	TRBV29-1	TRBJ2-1	TGCAGCGGGGAAGGATCCCTTAAATCCTACAATGAGCAGTTCTTC	CSGEGSLKSYNEQFF
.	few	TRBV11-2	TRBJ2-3	TGTGCCAGCAGCTTAGAGGTGGACCCCTCAGATACGCAGTATTTT	CASSLEVDPSDTQYF
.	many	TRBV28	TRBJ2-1	TGTGCCAGCAGTTTAGCAGGGGGGGAACCCTACAATGAGCAGTTCTTC	CASSLAGGEPYNEQFF
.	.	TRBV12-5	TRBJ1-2	TGTGCTAGCTCGGAGGGTAACTATGGCTACACCTTC	CASSEGNYGYTF
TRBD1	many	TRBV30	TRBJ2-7	TGTGCCTGGGAAAGGACAGGGGCCTACGAGCAGTACTTC	CAWERTGAYEQYF
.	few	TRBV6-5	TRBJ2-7	TGTGCCAGCGTCCCTTCCGGACGGCCCTCCTACGAGCAGTACTTC	CASVPSGRPSYEQYF
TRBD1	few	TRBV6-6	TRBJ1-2	TGTGCCAGCAGGATATCGGGACAGTTCTATGGCTACACCTTC	CASRISGQFYGYTF
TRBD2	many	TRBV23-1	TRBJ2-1	TGCGCCAGCAGTCGCCTTCTCGCGGGAGACTACAATGAGCAGTTCTTC	CASSRLLAGDYNEQFF
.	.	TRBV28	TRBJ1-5	TGTGCCAGCAAAAGCACCAATCAGCCCCAGCATTTT	CASKSTNQPQHF
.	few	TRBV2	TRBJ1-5	TGTGCCAGCAGCGGGGATATAAATCAGCCCCAGCATTTT	CASSGDINQPQHF
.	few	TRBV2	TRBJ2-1	TGTGCCAGCAAGCGTGATGAGACTAGAGGCAATGAGCAGTTCTTC	CASKRDETRGNEQFF
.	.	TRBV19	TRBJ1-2	TGTGCCGTCTGGTCCTATGGCTACACCTTC	CAVWSYGYTF
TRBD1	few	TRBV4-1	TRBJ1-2	TGCGCCAGCAGCCAGGGAGGGACAGGGCGAGGCTACACCTTC	CASSQGGTGRGYTF
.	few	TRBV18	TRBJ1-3	TGTGCCAGCTCCGAAAGAGGTTCTGGAAACACCATATATTTT	CASSERGSGNTIYF
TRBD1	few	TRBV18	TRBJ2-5	TGTGCCAGCTCACCACCGATCCTCGTACAGGGGGCGCGGGAGACCCAGTACTTC	CASSPPILVQGARETQYF
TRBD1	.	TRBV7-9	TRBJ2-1	TGTGCCAGCAGCTTAGGGTCGCAGGGGGCTAATGAGCAGTTCTTC	CASSLGSQGANEQFF
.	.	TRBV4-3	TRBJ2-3	TGCGCCAGCAGCCCCCGGGGGCTGGGCACAGATACGCAGTATTTT	CASSPRGLGTDTQYF
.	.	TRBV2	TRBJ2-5	TGTGCCAGCAGTGGATCGGGACAAGAGACCCAGTACTTC	CASSGSGQETQYF
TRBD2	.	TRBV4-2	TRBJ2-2	TGTGCCAGCAGCCAAGATCTCACTAGCGGGAGGAGAAACACCGGGGAGCTGTTTTTT	CASSQDLTSGRRNTGELFF
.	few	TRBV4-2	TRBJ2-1	TGTGCCAGCAGCCAAGATTTAGCACGGGAGCTCTACAATGAGCAGTTCTTC	CASSQDLARELYNEQFF
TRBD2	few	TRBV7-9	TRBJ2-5	TGTGCCAGCAGCTTAGAGGCTAGCGGTCAAGAGACCCAGTACTTC	CASSLEASGQETQYF
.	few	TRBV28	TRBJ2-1	TGTGCCAGCAGGCACAGGGAAAATCCCTACAATGAGCAGTTCTTC	CASRHRENPYNEQFF
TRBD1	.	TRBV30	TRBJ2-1	TGTGCCTGGGGAACCGGACAGGGGGCGGTTGAGCAGTTCTTC	CAWGTGQGAVEQFF
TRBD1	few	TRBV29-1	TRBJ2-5	TGCAGCGTTTCGACAGGGGGCGAAGAGACCCAGTACTTC	CSVSTGGEETQYF
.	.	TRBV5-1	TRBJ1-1	TGCGCCAGCAAGTTTCAGGGGAACACTGAAGCTTTCTTT	CASKFQGNTEAFF
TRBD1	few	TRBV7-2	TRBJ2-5	TGTGCCAGCAGACGACTACAGGGGCAAGAGACCCAGTACTTC	CASRRLQGQETQYF
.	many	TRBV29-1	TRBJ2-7	TGCAGCGTTGAAGGGCAGGGAGCCTACGAGCAGTACTTC	CSVEGQGAYEQYF
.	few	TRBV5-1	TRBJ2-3	TGCGCCAGCAGCTCGTCAGGGGAGCGAGATACGCAGTATTTT	CASSSSGERDTQYF
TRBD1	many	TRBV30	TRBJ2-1	TGTGCCTGGAGACAGACAGGGGGCTACCGGCTTAAGGAGCAGTTCTTC	CAWRQTGGYRLKEQFF
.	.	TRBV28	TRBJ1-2	TGTGCCAGCACCCCGACAGTTTCCTATGGCTACACCTTC	CASTPTVSYGYTF
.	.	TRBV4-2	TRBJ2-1	.	CASSHPCLRSVASGNCFLYNEQFF
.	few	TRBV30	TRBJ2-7	TGTGCCTGGAGTAAGGGGTACTACGAGCAGTACTTC	CAWSKGYYEQYF
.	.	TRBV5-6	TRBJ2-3	TGTGCCAGCAGCTCCGTTACGCACAGCACAGATACGCAGTATTTT	CASSSVTHSTDTQYF
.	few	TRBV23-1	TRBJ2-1	TGCGCCAGCAGTCTCCTGGGACTGGTTACCTACAATGAGCAGTTCTTC	CASSLLGLVTYNEQFF
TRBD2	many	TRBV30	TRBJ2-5	TGTGCCTGGATTGGACTAGCGGGAGTTCAGGAGACCCAGTACTTC	CAWIGLAGVQETQYF
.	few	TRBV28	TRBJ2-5	TGTGCCAGCAGTTTATTAGCCCGGGGCAGGGTTGGAGGCGAGACCCAGTACTTC	CASSLLARGRVGGETQYF
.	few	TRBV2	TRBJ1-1	TGTGCCAGCAGTGTACTGGGGCTCACTGAAGCTTTCTTT	CASSVLGLTEAFF
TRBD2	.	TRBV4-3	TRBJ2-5	TGCGCCAGCAGCCAAGATGGGGGGACTACCCTCGCCCAGTACTTC	CASSQDGGTTLAQYF